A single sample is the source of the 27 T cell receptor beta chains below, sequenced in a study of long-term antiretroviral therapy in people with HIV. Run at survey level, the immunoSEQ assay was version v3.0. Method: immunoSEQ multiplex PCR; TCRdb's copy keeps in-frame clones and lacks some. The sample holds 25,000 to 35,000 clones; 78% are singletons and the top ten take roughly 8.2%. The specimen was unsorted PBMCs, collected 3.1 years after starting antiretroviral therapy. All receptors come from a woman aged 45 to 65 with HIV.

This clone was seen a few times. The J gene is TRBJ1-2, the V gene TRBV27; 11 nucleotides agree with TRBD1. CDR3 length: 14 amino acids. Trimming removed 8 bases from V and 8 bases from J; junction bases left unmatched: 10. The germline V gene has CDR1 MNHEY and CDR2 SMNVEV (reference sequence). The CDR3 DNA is TGTGCCAGCGGCCGGGACAGGGGGATGGGGGGCTACACCTTC. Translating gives CASGRDRGMGGYTF.

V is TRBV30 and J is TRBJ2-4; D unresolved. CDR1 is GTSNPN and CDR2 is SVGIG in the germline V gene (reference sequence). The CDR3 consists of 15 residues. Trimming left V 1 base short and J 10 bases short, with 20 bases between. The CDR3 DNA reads TGTGCCTGGAGTGATTCTAGGCAAGGTGGGCTGATTCAGTACTTC. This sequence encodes CAWSDSRQGGLIQYF.

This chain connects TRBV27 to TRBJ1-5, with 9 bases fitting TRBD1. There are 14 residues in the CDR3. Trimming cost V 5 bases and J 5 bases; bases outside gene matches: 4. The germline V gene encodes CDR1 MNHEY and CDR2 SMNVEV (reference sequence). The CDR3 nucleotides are TGTGCCAGCAGTAGGACAGGGGATTATCAGCCCCAGCATTTT. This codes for CASSRTGDYQPQHF.

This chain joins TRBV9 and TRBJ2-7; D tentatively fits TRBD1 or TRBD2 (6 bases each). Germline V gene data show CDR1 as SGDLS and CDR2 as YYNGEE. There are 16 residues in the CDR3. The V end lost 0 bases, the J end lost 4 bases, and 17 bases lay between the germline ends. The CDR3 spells CASSVVTRGQEYEQYV. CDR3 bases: TGTGCCAGCAGCGTAGTTACGCGGGGACAAGAGTACGAGCAGTACGTC.

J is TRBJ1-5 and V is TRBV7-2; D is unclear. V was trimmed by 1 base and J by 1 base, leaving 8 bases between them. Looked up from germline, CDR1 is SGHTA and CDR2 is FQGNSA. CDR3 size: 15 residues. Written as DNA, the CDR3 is TGTGCCAGCAGCTTAGATCCGGGGAGCAATCAGCCCCAGCATTTT. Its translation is CASSLDPGSNQPQHF.

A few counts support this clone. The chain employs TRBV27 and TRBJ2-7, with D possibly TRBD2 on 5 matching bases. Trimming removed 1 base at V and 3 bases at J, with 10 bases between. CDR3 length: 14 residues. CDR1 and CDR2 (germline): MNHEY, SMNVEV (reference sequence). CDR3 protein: CASSLYSGNYEQYV. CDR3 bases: TGTGCCAGCAGTTTATATTCCGGGAACTACGAGCAGTACGTC.

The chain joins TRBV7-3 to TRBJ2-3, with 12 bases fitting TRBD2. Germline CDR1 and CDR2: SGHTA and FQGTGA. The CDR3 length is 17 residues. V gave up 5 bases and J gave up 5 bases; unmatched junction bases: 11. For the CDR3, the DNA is TGTGCCAGCAGCCCTTCGGGACTAGCGGGCCCTTTAGATACGCAGTATTTT. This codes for CASSPSGLAGPLDTQYF. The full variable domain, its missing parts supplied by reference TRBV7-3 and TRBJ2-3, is GAGVSQTPSNKVTEKGKYVELRCDPISGHTALYWYRQSLGQGPEFLIYFQGTGAADDSGLPNDRFFAVRPEGSVSTLKIQRTERGDSAVYLCASSPSGLAGPLDTQYFGPGTRLTVL.

Written as DNA, the CDR3 is TGTGCCAGCAGCCACCTCCCCGGGGGGACCGGGGAGCTGTTTTTT. Amino acid sequence: CASSHLPGGTGELFF. The chain combines TRBV7-9 with TRBJ2-2; TRBD2 agrees at 7 bases. With 5 bases clipped from V and 5 bases from J, the junction kept 8 bases outside the gene matches. The germline gives CDR1 SEHNR, CDR2 FQNEAQ (reference sequence). CDR3 length: 15 amino acids.

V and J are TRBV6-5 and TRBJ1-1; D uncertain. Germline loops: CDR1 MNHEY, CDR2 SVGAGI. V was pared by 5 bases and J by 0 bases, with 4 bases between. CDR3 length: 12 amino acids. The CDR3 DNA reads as TGTGCCAGCAGTGGATTGAACACTGAAGCTTTCTTT. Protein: CASSGLNTEAFF.

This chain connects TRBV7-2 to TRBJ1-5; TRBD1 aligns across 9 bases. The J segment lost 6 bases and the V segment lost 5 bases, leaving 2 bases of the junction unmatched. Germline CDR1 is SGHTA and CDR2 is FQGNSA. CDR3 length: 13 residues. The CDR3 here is CASSRQGGQPQHF. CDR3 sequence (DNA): TGTGCCAGCAGCCGACAGGGGGGTCAGCCCCAGCATTTT. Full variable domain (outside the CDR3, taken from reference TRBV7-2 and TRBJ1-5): GAGVSQSPSNKVTEKGKDVELRCDPISGHTALYWYRQSLGQGLEFLIYFQGNSAPDKSGLPSDRFSAERTGGSVSTLTIQRTQQEDSAVYLCASSRQGGQPQHFGDGTRLSIL.

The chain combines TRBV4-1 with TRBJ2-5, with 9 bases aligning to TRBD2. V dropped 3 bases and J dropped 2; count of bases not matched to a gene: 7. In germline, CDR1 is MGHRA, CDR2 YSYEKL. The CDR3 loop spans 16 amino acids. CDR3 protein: CASSQTPGLAQETQYF. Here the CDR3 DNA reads TGCGCCAGCAGCCAGACCCCGGGACTAGCTCAAGAGACCCAGTACTTC.

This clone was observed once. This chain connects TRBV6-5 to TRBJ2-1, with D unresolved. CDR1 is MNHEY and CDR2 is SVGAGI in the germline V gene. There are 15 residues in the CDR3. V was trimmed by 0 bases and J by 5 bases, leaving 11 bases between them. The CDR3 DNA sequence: TGTGCCAGCAGTTACTCGTTTGGTCTGAACAATGAGCAGTTCTTC. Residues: CASSYSFGLNNEQFF.

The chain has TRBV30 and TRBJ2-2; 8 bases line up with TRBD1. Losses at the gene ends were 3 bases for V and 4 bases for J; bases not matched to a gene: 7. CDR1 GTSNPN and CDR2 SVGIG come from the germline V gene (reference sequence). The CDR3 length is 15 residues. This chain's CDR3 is CAWRPSTGGTGELFF. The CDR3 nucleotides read TGTGCCTGGAGGCCTTCTACAGGGGGCACCGGGGAGCTGTTTTTT. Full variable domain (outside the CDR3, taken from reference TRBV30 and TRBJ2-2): SQTIHQWPATLVQPVGSPLSLECTVEGTSNPNLYWYRQAAGRGLQLLFYSVGIGQISSEVPQNLSASRPQDRQFILSSKKLLLSDSGFYLCAWRPSTGGTGELFFGEGSRLTVL.

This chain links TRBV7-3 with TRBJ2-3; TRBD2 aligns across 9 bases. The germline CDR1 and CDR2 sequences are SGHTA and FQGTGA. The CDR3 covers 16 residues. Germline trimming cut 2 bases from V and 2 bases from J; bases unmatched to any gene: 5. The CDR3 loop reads CASSLRAGGPTDTQYF. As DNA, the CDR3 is TGTGCCAGCAGCTTACGGGCGGGGGGGCCCACAGATACGCAGTATTTT.

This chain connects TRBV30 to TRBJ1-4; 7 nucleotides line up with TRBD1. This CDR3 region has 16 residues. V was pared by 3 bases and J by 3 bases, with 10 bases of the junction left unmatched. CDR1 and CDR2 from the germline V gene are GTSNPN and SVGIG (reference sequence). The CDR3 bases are TGTGCCTGGAGCGCAGGACAGACAGGGCCTAATGAAAAACTGTTTTTT. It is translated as CAWSAGQTGPNEKLFF.

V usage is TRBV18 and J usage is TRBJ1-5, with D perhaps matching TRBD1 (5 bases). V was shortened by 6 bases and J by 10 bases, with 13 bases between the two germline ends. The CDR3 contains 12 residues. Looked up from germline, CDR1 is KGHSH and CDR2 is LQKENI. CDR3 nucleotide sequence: TGTGCCAGCTCCCCAGGGCAGGGTCCCCAGCATTTT. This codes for CASSPGQGPQHF.

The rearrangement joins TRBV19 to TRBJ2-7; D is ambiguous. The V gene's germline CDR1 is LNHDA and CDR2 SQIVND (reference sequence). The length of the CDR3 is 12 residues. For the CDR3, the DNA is TGTGTCTCAGTACCAACATCCTACGAGCAGTACGTC. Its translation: CVSVPTSYEQYV.

For the CDR3, the DNA is TGTGCCAGCAGTAGTCAGGCGAAGAACACTGAAGCTTTCTTT. Protein sequence: CASSSQAKNTEAFF. The rearrangement uses TRBV7-3 and TRBJ1-1; D is ambiguous. The CDR3 runs to 14 residues. CDR1 and CDR2 from the germline V gene are SGHTA and FQGTGA. V gave up 6 bases and J gave up 1 base, with 12 bases separating them. Based on the CDR3 plus reference TRBV7-3 and TRBJ1-1, the full variable domain is GAGVSQTPSNKVTEKGKYVELRCDPISGHTALYWYRQSLGQGPEFLIYFQGTGAADDSGLPNDRFFAVRPEGSVSTLKIQRTERGDSAVYLCASSSQAKNTEAFFGQGTRLTVV.

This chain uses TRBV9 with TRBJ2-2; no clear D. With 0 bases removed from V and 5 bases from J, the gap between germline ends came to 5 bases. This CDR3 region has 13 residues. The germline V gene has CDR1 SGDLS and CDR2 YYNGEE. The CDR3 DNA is TGTGCCAGCAGCGTAGCAGGAACCGGGGAGCTGTTTTTT. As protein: CASSVAGTGELFF.

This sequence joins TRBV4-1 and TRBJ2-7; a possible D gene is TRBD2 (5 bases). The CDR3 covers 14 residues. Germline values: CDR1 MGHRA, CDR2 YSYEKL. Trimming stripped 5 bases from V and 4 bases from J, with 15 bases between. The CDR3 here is CASSMNGEFYEQYF. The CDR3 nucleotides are TGCGCCAGCAGCATGAACGGGGAATTTTACGAGCAGTACTTC.

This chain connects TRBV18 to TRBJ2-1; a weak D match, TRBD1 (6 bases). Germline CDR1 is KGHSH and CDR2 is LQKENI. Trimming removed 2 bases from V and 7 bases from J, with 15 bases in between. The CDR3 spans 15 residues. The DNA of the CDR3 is TGTGCCAGCTCACCAGTTCTGGGGGCGAGAAATGAGCAGTTCTTC. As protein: CASSPVLGARNEQFF.

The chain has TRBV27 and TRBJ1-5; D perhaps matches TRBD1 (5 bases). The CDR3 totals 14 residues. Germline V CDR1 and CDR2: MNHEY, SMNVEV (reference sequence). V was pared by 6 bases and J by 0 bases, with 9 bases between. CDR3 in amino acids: CASRGDDSNQPQHF. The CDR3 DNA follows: TGTGCCAGCAGGGGGGACGATAGCAATCAGCCCCAGCATTTT.

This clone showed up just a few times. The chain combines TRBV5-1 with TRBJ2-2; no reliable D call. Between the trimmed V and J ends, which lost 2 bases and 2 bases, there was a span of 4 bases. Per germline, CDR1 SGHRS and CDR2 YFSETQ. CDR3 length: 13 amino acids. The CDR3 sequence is CASSFDNTGELFF. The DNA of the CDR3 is TGCGCCAGCAGCTTTGATAACACCGGGGAGCTGTTTTTT.

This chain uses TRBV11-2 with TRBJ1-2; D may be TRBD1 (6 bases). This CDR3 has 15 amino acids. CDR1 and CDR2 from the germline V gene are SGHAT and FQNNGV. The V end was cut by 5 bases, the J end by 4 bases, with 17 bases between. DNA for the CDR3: TGTGCCAGCAGCGCCAGACAGGTCCGAACCTATGGCTACACCTTC. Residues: CASSARQVRTYGYTF.

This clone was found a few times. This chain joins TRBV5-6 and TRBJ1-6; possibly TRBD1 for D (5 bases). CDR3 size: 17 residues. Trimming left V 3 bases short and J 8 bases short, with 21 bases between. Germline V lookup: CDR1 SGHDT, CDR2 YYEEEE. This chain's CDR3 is CASSSTETGSIYSPLHF. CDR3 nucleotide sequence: TGTGCCAGCAGCTCGACGGAAACAGGTAGTATTTATTCACCCCTCCACTTT.

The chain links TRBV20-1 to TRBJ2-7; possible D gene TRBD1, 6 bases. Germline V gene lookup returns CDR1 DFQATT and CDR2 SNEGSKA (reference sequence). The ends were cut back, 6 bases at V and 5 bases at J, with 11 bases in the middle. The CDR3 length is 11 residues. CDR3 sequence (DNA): TGCAGTGCCCAGGGGTTCGACGAGCAGTACTTC. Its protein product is CSAQGFDEQYF.

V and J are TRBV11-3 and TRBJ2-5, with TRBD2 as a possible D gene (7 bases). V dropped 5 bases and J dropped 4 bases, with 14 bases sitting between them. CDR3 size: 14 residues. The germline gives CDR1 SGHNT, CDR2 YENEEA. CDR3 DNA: TGTGCCAGCAGCAGGGGTGCGGGGGCAGAGACCCAGTACTTC. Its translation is CASSRGAGAETQYF.